The sequence of this T cell receptor beta chain was determined in a study of blood T cell repertoires in COVID-19. Across the study: Donors in the United States, Italy and Spain gave samples during acute or convalescent COVID-19. Sources were T cells, B-cell-depleted T cells, or PBMCs; the material itself was cDNA or gDNA.

The repertoire was sequenced with immunoSEQ multiplex PCR; TCRdb's copy has only in-frame clones and lacks some. This table has about 300,000 clones, 70% to 90% appearing once. Germline-derived CDR1 and CDR2 are SGHRS and YFSETQ. CDR3 size: 12 residues. For this clone: A read error may produce the germline difference seen at one junction end.

The sequence derives from a man between 18 and 35 years old who had recovered from COVID-19. The V call is TRBV5-1, the J call TRBJ1-3; no clear D gene. The sequencing sample was made of peripheral blood. CDR3 region: CASSLSGDTIYF. CDR3 coding DNA: TGCGCCAGCAGCTTGTCTGGAGACACCATATATTTT.